The rows below give T cell receptor beta chains drawn from one sample of a study of blood T cells in healthy people across ages. TCRdb passed the 5' RACE reads through MiXCR, listing each CDR3 protein once. The sample gives about a million distinct CDR3 sequences, approximately 50% of which show up once; 20% to 25% is in the top ten. Specimen: blood. The receptors derive from an older woman in good health. CDR3s include the opening cysteine and the closing phenylalanine or tryptophan. The D gene is left open where the match is weak. Rows may omit the clone size; those that give it use once, few, many or a size class.

D gene: -
J gene: TRBJ2-7
clone size: -
V gene: TRBV7-2
CDR3 protein: CASSSRLGGEQYF
CDR3 DNA: TGTGCCAGCAGCTCTAGACTGGGGGGAGAGCAGTACTTC

D gene: TRBD2
J gene: TRBJ2-2
clone size: -
V gene: TRBV12-3/TRBV12-4
CDR3 protein: CASSPTSGGIGELFF
CDR3 DNA: TGTGCCAGCAGTCCTACTAGCGGGGGGATCGGGGAGCTGTTTTTT

D gene: -
J gene: TRBJ1-5
clone size: many
V gene: TRBV20-1
CDR3 protein: CSAKRGGYSNQPQHF
CDR3 DNA: TGCAGTGCTAAGCGGGGAGGGTATAGCAATCAGCCCCAGCATTTT

D gene: TRBD2
J gene: TRBJ2-7
clone size: few
V gene: TRBV27
CDR3 protein: CASSLTSGSTYEQYF
CDR3 DNA: TGTGCCAGCAGCCTCACTAGCGGGAGCACCTACGAGCAGTACTTC

D gene: -
J gene: TRBJ2-5
clone size: few
V gene: TRBV11-2
CDR3 protein: CASSFYRGALETQYF
CDR3 DNA: TGTGCCAGCAGCTTCTACCGCGGGGCCTTAGAGACCCAGTACTTC

D gene: TRBD2
J gene: TRBJ2-3
clone size: -
V gene: TRBV13
CDR3 protein: CASSTTSGTYTDTQYF
CDR3 DNA: TGTGCCAGCAGCACGACTAGCGGGACTTACACAGATACGCAGTATTTT

D gene: -
J gene: TRBJ2-7
clone size: -
V gene: TRBV3-1
CDR3 protein: CATSLESRLYEQYF
CDR3 DNA: TGTGCCACTTCGCTGGAGTCGAGGCTCTACGAGCAGTACTTC

D gene: TRBD2
J gene: TRBJ2-3
clone size: few
V gene: TRBV12-3/TRBV12-4
CDR3 protein: CASSLPPKREKGADTQYF
CDR3 DNA: TGTGCCAGCAGTTTGCCCCCTAAGCGGGAGAAGGGGGCAGATACGCAGTATTTT

D gene: -
J gene: TRBJ2-1
clone size: many
V gene: TRBV29-1
CDR3 protein: CSTGADNEQFF
CDR3 DNA: TGCAGCACGGGAGCCGACAATGAGCAGTTCTTC

D gene: -
J gene: TRBJ2-5
clone size: few
V gene: TRBV7-2
CDR3 protein: CASSLGWTTQQETQYF
CDR3 DNA: TGTGCCAGCAGCTTAGGTTGGACAACCCAACAAGAGACCCAGTACTTC

D gene: TRBD2
J gene: TRBJ2-5
clone size: -
V gene: TRBV4-2
CDR3 protein: CASSQEGKGTSGGYQETQYF
CDR3 DNA: TGTGCCAGCAGCCAAGAGGGTAAAGGGACTAGCGGAGGGTACCAAGAGACCCAGTACTTC

D gene: TRBD1
J gene: TRBJ2-3
clone size: -
V gene: TRBV28
CDR3 protein: CASSLSGQGGTDTQYF
CDR3 DNA: TGTGCCAGCAGTTTATCGGGACAGGGAGGCACAGATACGCAGTATTTT

D gene: -
J gene: TRBJ2-2
clone size: -
V gene: TRBV7-9
CDR3 protein: CASSPSVPFTGELFF
CDR3 DNA: TGTGCCAGCAGCCCGTCGGTACCTTTCACCGGGGAGCTGTTTTTT

D gene: -
J gene: TRBJ2-3
clone size: -
V gene: TRBV28
CDR3 protein: CASKRPSDTQYF
CDR3 DNA: TGTGCCAGCAAACGTCCGAGTGATACGCAGTATTTT

D gene: -
J gene: TRBJ1-1
clone size: -
V gene: TRBV10-3
CDR3 protein: CAISAQSTEAFF
CDR3 DNA: TGTGCCATCAGTGCTCAGAGCACTGAAGCTTTCTTT

D gene: TRBD2
J gene: TRBJ2-1
clone size: -
V gene: TRBV20-1
CDR3 protein: CSAPETSGYNEQFF
CDR3 DNA: TGCAGTGCTCCAGAGACTAGCGGCTACAATGAGCAGTTCTTC

D gene: -
J gene: TRBJ2-6
clone size: -
V gene: TRBV7-9
CDR3 protein: CAIQTSGANVLTF
CDR3 DNA: TGTGCCATCCAGACCTCTGGGGCCAACGTCCTGACTTTC

D gene: -
J gene: TRBJ2-5
clone size: few
V gene: TRBV20-1
CDR3 protein: CSASNRETQYF
CDR3 DNA: TGCAGTGCCAGCAATCGAGAGACCCAGTACTTC

D gene: TRBD1
J gene: TRBJ2-1
clone size: once
V gene: TRBV29-1
CDR3 protein: CSVGARTGAEFF
CDR3 DNA: TGCAGCGTCGGGGCGAGGACAGGTGCTGAGTTCTTC

D gene: TRBD2
J gene: TRBJ2-1
clone size: few
V gene: TRBV2
CDR3 protein: CASRFGAGGPYEQFF
CDR3 DNA: TGTGCCAGCAGGTTTGGAGCGGGAGGGCCCTATGAGCAGTTCTTC

D gene: -
J gene: TRBJ1-5
clone size: -
V gene: TRBV12-3/TRBV12-4
CDR3 protein: CASSLGGKGNQPQHF
CDR3 DNA: TGTGCCAGCAGTTTAGGGGGGAAGGGAAATCAGCCCCAGCATTTT

D gene: -
J gene: TRBJ2-3
clone size: -
V gene: TRBV18
CDR3 protein: CASSPAQGGQYF
CDR3 DNA: TGTGCCAGCTCACCTGCCCAGGGCGGGCAGTATTTT

D gene: -
J gene: TRBJ1-1
clone size: -
V gene: TRBV7-9
CDR3 protein: CASSYRGTGENTEAFF
CDR3 DNA: TGTGCCAGCAGCTACCGGGGCACGGGGGAGAACACTGAAGCTTTCTTT

D gene: -
J gene: TRBJ2-7
clone size: -
V gene: TRBV5-1
CDR3 protein: CASSTDRLRSPEQYF
CDR3 DNA: TGCGCCAGCAGCACAGACAGGTTGCGGAGCCCCGAGCAGTACTTC

D gene: -
J gene: TRBJ2-3
clone size: few
V gene: TRBV2
CDR3 protein: CASSRGPSTDTQYF
CDR3 DNA: TGTGCCAGCAGTAGGGGTCCGAGCACAGATACGCAGTATTTT

D gene: TRBD2
J gene: TRBJ2-1
clone size: few
V gene: TRBV2
CDR3 protein: CASSEEAGVNNEQFF
CDR3 DNA: TGTGCCAGCAGTGAGGAAGCGGGAGTGAACAATGAGCAGTTCTTC

D gene: -
J gene: TRBJ2-1
clone size: -
V gene: TRBV5-1
CDR3 protein: CASSTDRVYEQFF
CDR3 DNA: TGCGCCAGCAGCACCGATAGGGTCTATGAGCAGTTCTTC

D gene: -
J gene: TRBJ1-6
clone size: few
V gene: TRBV12-3/TRBV12-4
CDR3 protein: CASSPRSAGSIYNSPLHF
CDR3 DNA: TGTGCCAGCAGTCCCCGTTCGGCAGGGTCAATCTATAATTCACCCCTCCACTTT

D gene: TRBD1
J gene: TRBJ2-1
clone size: -
V gene: TRBV20-1
CDR3 protein: CSADRDRGRNEQFF
CDR3 DNA: TGCAGTGCAGACCGGGACAGGGGCCGCAATGAGCAGTTCTTC

D gene: -
J gene: TRBJ2-1
clone size: -
V gene: TRBV7-3
CDR3 protein: CASSVYRSGEQFF
CDR3 DNA: TGTGCCAGCAGCGTATACAGGAGCGGTGAGCAGTTCTTC

D gene: -
J gene: TRBJ2-3
clone size: many
V gene: TRBV7-2
CDR3 protein: CASSLGGGADTQYF
CDR3 DNA: TGTGCCAGCAGCCTGGGAGGGGGGGCGGATACGCAGTATTTT

D gene: -
J gene: TRBJ2-5
clone size: few
V gene: TRBV2
CDR3 protein: CASSRHQETQYF
CDR3 DNA: TGTGCCAGCAGCCGACACCAAGAGACCCAGTACTTC

D gene: -
J gene: TRBJ2-7
clone size: -
V gene: TRBV6-5
CDR3 protein: CASSYSEGVEQYF
CDR3 DNA: TGTGCCAGCAGTTACTCGGAAGGGGTGGAGCAGTACTTC

D gene: -
J gene: TRBJ2-3
clone size: -
V gene: TRBV7-9
CDR3 protein: CASSQTLSTQYF
CDR3 DNA: TGTGCCAGCAGCCAGACATTGAGTACGCAGTATTTT

D gene: TRBD2
J gene: TRBJ2-3
clone size: -
V gene: TRBV5-1
CDR3 protein: CASSLEGRERTDTQYF
CDR3 DNA: TGCGCCAGCAGCTTGGAAGGGCGGGAGAGGACAGATACGCAGTATTTT

D gene: TRBD2
J gene: TRBJ2-5
clone size: few
V gene: TRBV9
CDR3 protein: CASSEAGLAIKETQYF
CDR3 DNA: TGTGCCAGCAGCGAGGCGGGACTAGCGATCAAAGAGACCCAGTACTTC

D gene: -
J gene: TRBJ2-5
clone size: -
V gene: TRBV27
CDR3 protein: CASSLTGFAQETQYF
CDR3 DNA: TGTGCCAGCAGTTTAACAGGGTTTGCACAAGAGACCCAGTACTTC

D gene: TRBD2
J gene: TRBJ2-5
clone size: few
V gene: TRBV14
CDR3 protein: CASSQAGLAKETQYF
CDR3 DNA: TGTGCCAGCAGCCAAGCGGGACTAGCGAAAGAGACCCAGTACTTC

D gene: TRBD1
J gene: TRBJ2-7
clone size: few
V gene: TRBV4-1
CDR3 protein: CASSQDRVGQGYEQYF
CDR3 DNA: TGCGCCAGCAGCCAAGATAGAGTGGGACAGGGGTACGAGCAGTACTTC

D gene: TRBD2
J gene: TRBJ2-7
clone size: -
V gene: TRBV6-5
CDR3 protein: CASSYSQLAVEQYF
CDR3 DNA: TGTGCCAGCAGTTACTCGCAACTAGCGGTCGAGCAGTACTTC